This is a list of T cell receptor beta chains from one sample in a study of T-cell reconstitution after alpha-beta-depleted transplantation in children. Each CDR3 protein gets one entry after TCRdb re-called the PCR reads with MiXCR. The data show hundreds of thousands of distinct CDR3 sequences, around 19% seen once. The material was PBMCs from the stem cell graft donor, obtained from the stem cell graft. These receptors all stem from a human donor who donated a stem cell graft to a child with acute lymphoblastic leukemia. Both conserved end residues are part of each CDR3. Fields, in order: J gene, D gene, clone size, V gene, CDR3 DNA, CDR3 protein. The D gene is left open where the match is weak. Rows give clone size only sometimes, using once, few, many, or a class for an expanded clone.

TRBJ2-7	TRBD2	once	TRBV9	TGTGCCAGCGGTAGCGGGAGCCCCCTCGAGCAGTACTTC	CASGSGSPLEQYF
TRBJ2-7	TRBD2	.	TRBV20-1	TGCAGTGCTAGAGATTACCTAGCGGGAGACTACGAGCAGTACTTC	CSARDYLAGDYEQYF
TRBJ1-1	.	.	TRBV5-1	TGCGCCAGCAGCCACAGGGAGGGCACTGAAGCTTTCTTT	CASSHREGTEAFF
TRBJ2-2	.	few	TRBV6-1	TGTGCCAGCAGTGGGGAGGAGGCGATCTTGAACACCGGGGAGCTGTTTTTT	CASSGEEAILNTGELFF
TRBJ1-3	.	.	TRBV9	TGTGCCAGCACCACCGGTTCGGGGGCAGCTGGAAACACCATATATTTT	CASTTGSGAAGNTIYF
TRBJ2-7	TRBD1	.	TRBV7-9	TGTGCCAGCAGCCAGGGACAGGGGGCGGACGAGCAGTACTTC	CASSQGQGADEQYF
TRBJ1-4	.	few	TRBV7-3	TGTGCCAGCAGCTCAGGGAGAAGGAATGAAAAACTGTTTTTT	CASSSGRRNEKLFF
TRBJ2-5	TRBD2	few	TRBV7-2	TGTGCCAGCAGCTTACCCCAAGGATCGTGGGAGGGCCAAGAGACCCAGTACTTC	CASSLPQGSWEGQETQYF
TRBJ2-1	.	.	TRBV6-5	TGTGCCAGCAGTTTCGACGGCGGGGTCTACAATGAGCAGTTCTTC	CASSFDGGVYNEQFF
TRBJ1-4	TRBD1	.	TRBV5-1	TGCGCCAGCAGCTTGGCCATCAGGGGGCGGAATGAAAAACTGTTTTTT	CASSLAIRGRNEKLFF
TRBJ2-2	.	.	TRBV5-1	TGCGCCAGCAGCTTGTGGGTAAATGCGAACACCGGGGAGCTGTTTTTT	CASSLWVNANTGELFF
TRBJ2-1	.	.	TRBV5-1	TGCGCCAGCAGCTTCGGAGGCGCGATCTACAATGAGCAGTTCTTC	CASSFGGAIYNEQFF
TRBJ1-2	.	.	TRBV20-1	TGCAGTGCTAGAGACGGGGGCCCGACCTATGGCTACACCTTC	CSARDGGPTYGYTF
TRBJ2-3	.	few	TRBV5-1	TGCGCCAGCAGCTTGGGAGAGGGCACAGATACGCAGTATTTT	CASSLGEGTDTQYF
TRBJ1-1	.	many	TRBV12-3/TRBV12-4	TGTGCCAGCAGTCGACCGGAGGGAGGCACTGAAGCTTTCTTT	CASSRPEGGTEAFF
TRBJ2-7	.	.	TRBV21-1	TGTGCCAGCAGCAAAGCGATATGGGGACAAGCCTACGAGCAGTACTTC	CASSKAIWGQAYEQYF
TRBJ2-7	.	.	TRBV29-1	TGCAGCGTTGAAGATCGGCAGGACTACGAGCAGTACTTC	CSVEDRQDYEQYF
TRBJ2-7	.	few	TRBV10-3	TGTGCCATCAGTGCGTCCGGGACACCTTACGAGCAGTACTTC	CAISASGTPYEQYF
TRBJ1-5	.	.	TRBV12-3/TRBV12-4	TGTGCCAGCAGTCCTAGTCCGGGGAGTAACAATCAGCCCCAGCATTTT	CASSPSPGSNNQPQHF
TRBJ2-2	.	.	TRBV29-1	TGCAGCGTCCCGGGTCTTAGGAACACCGGGGAGCTGTTTTTT	CSVPGLRNTGELFF
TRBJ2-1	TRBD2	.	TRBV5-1	TGCGCCAGCAGCTTGGATCCTGGGACTAGCGGGAAGGGGCAGTTCTTC	CASSLDPGTSGKGQFF
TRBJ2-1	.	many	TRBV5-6	TGTGCCAGCAGCCCGGCGTCCCATAGGAGCTCCTACAATGAGCAGTTCTTC	CASSPASHRSSYNEQFF
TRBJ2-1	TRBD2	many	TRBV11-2	TGTGCCAGCAGCTCGGGACTAGCGGAGTACAATGAGCAGTTCTTC	CASSSGLAEYNEQFF
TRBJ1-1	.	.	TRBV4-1	TGCGCCAGCAGCTCGCCGACAGCGAACACTGAAGCTTTCTTT	CASSSPTANTEAFF
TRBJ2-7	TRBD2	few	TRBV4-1	TGCGCCAGCAGCCGAATACAGAGTACTAGCGGGCCCTACGAGCAGTACTTC	CASSRIQSTSGPYEQYF
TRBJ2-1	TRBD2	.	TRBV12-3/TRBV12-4	TGTGCCAGCAACCCTAGCGGGAAGAACAATGAGCAGTTCTTC	CASNPSGKNNEQFF
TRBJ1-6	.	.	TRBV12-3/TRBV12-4	TGTGCCAGCAGGCCCCCTAATTCACCCCTCCACTTT	CASRPPNSPLHF
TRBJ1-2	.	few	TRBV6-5	TGTGCCAGCAGTTACTCGCGCAGGGTAGTTGGCTACACCTTC	CASSYSRRVVGYTF
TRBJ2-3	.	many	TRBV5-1	TGCGCCAGCAGCCCCGGCCCAGCGGATACGCAGTATTTT	CASSPGPADTQYF
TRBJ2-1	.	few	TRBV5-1	TGCGCCAGCAGCTCCTTTGGTTACAATGAGCAGTTCTTC	CASSSFGYNEQFF
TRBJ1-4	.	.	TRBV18	TGTGCCAGCTCACCCTTACCGGGAAGGGGAAATGAAAAACTGTTTTTT	CASSPLPGRGNEKLFF
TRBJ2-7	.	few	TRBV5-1	TGCGCCAGCAGCTTTCACAGTAACTCCTACGAGCAGTACTTC	CASSFHSNSYEQYF
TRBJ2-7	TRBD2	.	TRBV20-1	TGCAGTGCTAGAGATACTAGCGGGAGTCCGGGGTCCTACGAGCAGTACTTC	CSARDTSGSPGSYEQYF
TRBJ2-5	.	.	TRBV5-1	TGCGCCAGCAGCGGAACCCCGGGGCCGGGGGAGACCCAGTACTTC	CASSGTPGPGETQYF
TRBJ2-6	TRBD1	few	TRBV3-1	TGTGCCAGCAGCCTTCTGGGACAGGGCCAATACTCTGGGGCCAACGTCCTGACTTTC	CASSLLGQGQYSGANVLTF
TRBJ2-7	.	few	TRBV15	TGTGCCACCAGCTCACAAGGTTACGGCGGATTCTACGAGCAGTACTTC	CATSSQGYGGFYEQYF
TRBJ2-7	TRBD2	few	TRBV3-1	TGTGCCAGCAGCCAAGATAAACTAGCGGAGCCTTCCTACGAGCAGTACTTC	CASSQDKLAEPSYEQYF
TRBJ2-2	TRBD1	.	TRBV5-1	TGCGCCAGCAGCTGGGACAGGGGGATCGGGCTGTTTTTT	CASSWDRGIGLFF
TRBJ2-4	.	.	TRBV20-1	TGCAGTGCCATTAGCGAGAGAGAAGCCAAAAACATTCAGTACTTC	CSAISEREAKNIQYF
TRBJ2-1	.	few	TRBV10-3	TGTGCCATCAGTGACCCCAGAGTCCCCTACAATGAGCAGTTCTTC	CAISDPRVPYNEQFF
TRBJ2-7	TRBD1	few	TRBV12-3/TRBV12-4	TGTGCCAGCAGACAACCGGGACAGGGTTCCTACGAGCAGTACTTC	CASRQPGQGSYEQYF
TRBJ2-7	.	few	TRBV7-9	TGTGCCAGCAGCCCCCGGGACGGTGAGCACGAGCAGTACTTC	CASSPRDGEHEQYF
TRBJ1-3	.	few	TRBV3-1	TGTGCCAGCAGCCACCCCGGGACCAGCTACGGAAACACCATATATTTT	CASSHPGTSYGNTIYF
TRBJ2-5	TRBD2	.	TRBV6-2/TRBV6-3	TGTGCCAGCAGTCGCGGACTAGTTTGGGAGACCCAGTACTTC	CASSRGLVWETQYF
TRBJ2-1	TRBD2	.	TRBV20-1	TGCAGTGCTAGTCTTGGCGGGAGGCGCTACAATGAGCAGTTCTTC	CSASLGGRRYNEQFF
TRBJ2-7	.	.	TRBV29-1	TGCAGCGTTGCCGCCCGTGGATTCTCCTACGAGCAGTACTTC	CSVAARGFSYEQYF
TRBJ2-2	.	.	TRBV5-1	TGCGCCAGCAGCTTGTTGCGAGCCGGGGAGCTGTTTTTT	CASSLLRAGELFF
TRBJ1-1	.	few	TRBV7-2	TGTGCCAGAGGACGATTTGGAGGCACTGAAGCTTTCTTT	CARGRFGGTEAFF